A selection of T cell receptor beta chains follows, all from one sample in a study of identical twins. TCRdb re-analysed the 5' RACE reads in MiXCR, keeping a single row per CDR3 protein. The table has 1.5 million to 2 million distinct CDR3 sequences, about 30% seen once; the top ten hold more than 0.25%. Sample: cord blood. The receptors shown here come from a newborn girl in good health. Both conserved end residues are part of each CDR3. D genes are given only for firm matches. Only some rows state a clone size, as once, few, many or a class for expanded clones.

d_gene,v_gene,abundance,j_gene,CDR3aa,CDR3nt
NA,TRBV9,NA,TRBJ2-1,CASSVAAVPYNEQFF,TGTGCCAGCAGCGTAGCGGCAGTCCCCTACAATGAGCAGTTCTTC
NA,TRBV5-1,NA,TRBJ2-1,CASSPGFMGEQFF,TGCGCCAGCAGCCCCGGCTTTATGGGTGAGCAGTTCTTC
TRBD2,TRBV4-2,NA,TRBJ2-3,CASSPLGLAGDLKGADTQYF,TGTGCCAGCAGCCCTCTGGGGCTAGCGGGGGACCTTAAGGGCGCAGATACGCAGTATTTT
TRBD2,TRBV7-2,NA,TRBJ2-7,CASSLAGLADNEQYF,TGTGCCAGCAGCTTAGCTGGGCTAGCGGACAATGAGCAGTACTTC
TRBD1,TRBV7-9,NA,TRBJ2-5,CASSLEGALAETQYF,TGTGCCAGCAGCTTAGAGGGGGCGCTGGCAGAGACCCAGTACTTC
NA,TRBV24-1,NA,TRBJ2-1,CTTSGTRGLDEQFF,TGTACCACCAGTGGTACTAGGGGCCTGGATGAGCAGTTCTTC
NA,TRBV10-3,many,TRBJ2-5,CAISGTVQETQYF,TGTGCCATCAGTGGGACAGTCCAAGAGACCCAGTACTTC
NA,TRBV4-2,NA,TRBJ2-2,CASSFGLAHTGELFF,TGTGCCAGCAGCTTTGGCCTAGCTCACACCGGGGAGCTGTTTTTT
NA,TRBV7-2,few,TRBJ1-1,CASSSSGTYGEAFF,TGTGCCAGCAGCTCGTCCGGGACATATGGTGAAGCTTTCTTT
TRBD1,TRBV5-1,NA,TRBJ2-1,CASSTGTGEGYNEQFF,TGCGCCAGCAGCACAGGGACAGGGGAGGGCTACAATGAGCAGTTCTTC
TRBD2,TRBV2,few,TRBJ2-3,CASSGGLAGVHTQYF,TGTGCCAGCAGTGGGGGACTAGCGGGAGTGCATACGCAGTATTTT
NA,TRBV24-1,NA,TRBJ1-2,CATSDYREPYGYTF,TGTGCCACCAGTGATTATAGAGAACCGTATGGCTACACCTTC
NA,TRBV5-1,NA,TRBJ2-1,CASSPLTSGPEQFF,TGCGCCAGCAGCCCCCTAACCAGCGGCCCGGAGCAGTTCTTC
NA,TRBV11-2,NA,TRBJ1-1,CASSLGIIALRGAFF,TGTGCCAGCAGCTTGGGTATTATCGCATTGCGTGGAGCTTTCTTT
NA,TRBV7-9,once,TRBJ2-1,CASSWRGYSEQFF,TGTGCCAGCAGCTGGAGAGGATACAGTGAGCAGTTCTTC